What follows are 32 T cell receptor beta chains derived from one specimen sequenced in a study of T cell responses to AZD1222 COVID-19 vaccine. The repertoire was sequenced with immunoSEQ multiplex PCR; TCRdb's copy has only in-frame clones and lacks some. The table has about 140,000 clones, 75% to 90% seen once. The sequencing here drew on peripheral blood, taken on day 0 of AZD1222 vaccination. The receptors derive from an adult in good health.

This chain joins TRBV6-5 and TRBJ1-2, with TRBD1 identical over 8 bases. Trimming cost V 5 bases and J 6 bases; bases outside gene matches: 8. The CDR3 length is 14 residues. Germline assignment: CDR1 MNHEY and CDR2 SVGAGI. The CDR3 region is CASSPGQGLDGYTF. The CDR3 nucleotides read TGTGCCAGCAGTCCTGGACAGGGTTTGGATGGCTACACCTTC.

CDR3 sequence: CASSRLADLSEQYF. The CDR3 DNA follows: TGTGCCAGCAGTCGACTAGCGGACCTCTCCGAGCAGTACTTC. This chain uses TRBV25-1 with TRBJ2-7, with 9 nucleotides matching TRBD2. There are 14 residues in the CDR3. Germline CDR1 is MGHDK and CDR2 is SYGVNS. V lost 5 bases, J lost 6 bases, and 8 bases stayed unmatched.

The CDR3 protein is CASSRCGVTYEQYF. In DNA form, the CDR3 reads TGTGCCAGCAGCCGCTGCGGGGTTACCTACGAGCAGTACTTC. The chain employs TRBV5-6 and TRBJ2-7; possibly TRBD2 for D (6 bases). This CDR3 is 14 amino acids long. Germline V gene data show CDR1 as SGHDT and CDR2 as YYEEEE. The V end was cut by 4 bases, the J end by 2 bases, with 13 bases between.

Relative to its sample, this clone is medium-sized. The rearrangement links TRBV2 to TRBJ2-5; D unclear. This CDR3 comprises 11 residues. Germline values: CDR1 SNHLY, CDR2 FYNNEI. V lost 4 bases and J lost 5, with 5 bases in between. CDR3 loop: CASSARETQYF. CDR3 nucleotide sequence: TGTGCCAGCAGTGCGCGGGAGACCCAGTACTTC.

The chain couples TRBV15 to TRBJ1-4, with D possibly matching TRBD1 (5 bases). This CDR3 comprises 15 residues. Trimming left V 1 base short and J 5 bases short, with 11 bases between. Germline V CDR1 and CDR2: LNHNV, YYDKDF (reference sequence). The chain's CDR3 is CATSRGGQGNEKLFF. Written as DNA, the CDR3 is TGTGCCACCAGCAGAGGTGGCCAGGGCAATGAAAAACTGTTTTTT.

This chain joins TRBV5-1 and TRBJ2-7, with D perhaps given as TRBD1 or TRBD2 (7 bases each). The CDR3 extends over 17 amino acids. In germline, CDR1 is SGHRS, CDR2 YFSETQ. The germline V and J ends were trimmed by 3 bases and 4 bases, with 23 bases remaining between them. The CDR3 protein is CASSYGWSQGGFYEQYF. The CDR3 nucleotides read TGCGCCAGCAGCTATGGCTGGAGTCAGGGGGGGTTTTACGAGCAGTACTTC.

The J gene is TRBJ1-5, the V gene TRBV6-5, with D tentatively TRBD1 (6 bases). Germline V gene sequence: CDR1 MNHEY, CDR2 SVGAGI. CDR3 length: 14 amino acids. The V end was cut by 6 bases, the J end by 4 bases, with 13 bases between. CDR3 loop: CASRAQQGNQPQHF. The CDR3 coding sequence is TGTGCCAGCAGGGCACAACAGGGAAATCAGCCCCAGCATTTT.

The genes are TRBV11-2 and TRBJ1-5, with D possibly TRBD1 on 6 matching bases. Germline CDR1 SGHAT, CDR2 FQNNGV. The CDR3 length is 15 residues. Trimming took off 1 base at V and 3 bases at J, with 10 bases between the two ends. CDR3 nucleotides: TGTGCCAGCAGCTTAGGGGGACACCCCAATCAGCCCCAGCATTTT. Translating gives CASSLGGHPNQPQHF.

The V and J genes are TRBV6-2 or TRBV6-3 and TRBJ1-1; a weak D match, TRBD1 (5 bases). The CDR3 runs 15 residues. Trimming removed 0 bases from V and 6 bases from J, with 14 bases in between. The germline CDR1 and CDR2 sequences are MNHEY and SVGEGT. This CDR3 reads CASSYSAGMVPEAFF. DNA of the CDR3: TGTGCCAGCAGTTACTCGGCAGGGATGGTCCCTGAAGCTTTCTTT.

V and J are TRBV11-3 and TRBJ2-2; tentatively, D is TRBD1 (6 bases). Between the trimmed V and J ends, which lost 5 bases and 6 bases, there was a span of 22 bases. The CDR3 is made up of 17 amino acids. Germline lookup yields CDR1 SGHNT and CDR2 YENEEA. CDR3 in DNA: TGTGCCAGCAGCCCTGGGCGTGGGGGCTTAGGCGCCGGGGAGCTGTTTTTT. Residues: CASSPGRGGLGAGELFF.

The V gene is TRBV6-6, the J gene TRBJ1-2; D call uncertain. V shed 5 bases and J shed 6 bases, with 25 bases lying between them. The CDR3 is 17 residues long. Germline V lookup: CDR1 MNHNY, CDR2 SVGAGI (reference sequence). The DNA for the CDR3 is TGTGCCAGCAGTCGCAGCCCCACCGTCGCGGCGATTCATGGCTACACCTTC. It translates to CASSRSPTVAAIHGYTF.

As DNA, the CDR3 is TGCAGCGTTAGAGACAGAAGCTCCTACAATGAGCAGTTCTTC. Its protein product is CSVRDRSSYNEQFF. The chain couples TRBV29-1 to TRBJ2-1; D possibly corresponds to TRBD1 (5 bases). This CDR3 comprises 14 residues. V lost 5 bases and J lost 0, with 11 bases in between. Germline-derived CDR1 and CDR2 are SQVTM and ANQGSEA.

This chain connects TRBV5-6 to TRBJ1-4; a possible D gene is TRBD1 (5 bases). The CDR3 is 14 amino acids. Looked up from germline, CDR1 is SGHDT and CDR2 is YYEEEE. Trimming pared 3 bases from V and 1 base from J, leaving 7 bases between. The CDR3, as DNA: TGTGCCAGCAGCTGGGGGGGAACTAATGAAAAACTGTTTTTT. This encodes CASSWGGTNEKLFF.

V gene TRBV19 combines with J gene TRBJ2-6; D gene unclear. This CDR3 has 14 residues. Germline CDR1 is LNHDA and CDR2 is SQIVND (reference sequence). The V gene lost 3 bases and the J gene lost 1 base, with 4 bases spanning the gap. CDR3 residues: CASSMTSGANVLTF. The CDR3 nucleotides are TGTGCCAGTAGTATGACGTCTGGGGCCAACGTCCTGACTTTC. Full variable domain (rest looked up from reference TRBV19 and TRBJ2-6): DGGITQSPKYLFRKEGQNVTLSCEQNLNHDAMYWYRQDPGQGLRLIYYSQIVNDFQKGDIAEGYSVSREKKESFPLTVTSAQKNPTAFYLCASSMTSGANVLTFGAGSRLTVL.

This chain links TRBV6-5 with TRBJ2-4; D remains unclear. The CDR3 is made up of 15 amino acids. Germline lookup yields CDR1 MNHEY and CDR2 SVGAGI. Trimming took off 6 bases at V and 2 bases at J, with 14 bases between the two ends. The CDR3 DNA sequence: TGTGCCAGCAGCCACGTGCGTTCCCCCAAAAACATTCAGTACTTC. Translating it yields CASSHVRSPKNIQYF.

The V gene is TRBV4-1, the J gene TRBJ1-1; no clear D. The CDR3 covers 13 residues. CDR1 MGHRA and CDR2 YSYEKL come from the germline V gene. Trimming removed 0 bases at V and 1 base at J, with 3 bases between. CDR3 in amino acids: CASSQDTNTEAFF. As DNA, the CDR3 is TGCGCCAGCAGCCAAGACACGAACACTGAAGCTTTCTTT.

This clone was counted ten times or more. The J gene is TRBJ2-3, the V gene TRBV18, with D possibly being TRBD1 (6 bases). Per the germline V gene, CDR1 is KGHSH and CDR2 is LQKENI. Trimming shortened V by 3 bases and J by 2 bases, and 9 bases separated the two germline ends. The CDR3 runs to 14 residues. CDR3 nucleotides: TGTGCCAGCTCACCGAACAGGGCCACAGATACGCAGTATTTT. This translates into CASSPNRATDTQYF. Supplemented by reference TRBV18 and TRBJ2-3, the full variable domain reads NAGVMQNPRHLVRRRGQEARLRCSPMKGHSHVYWYRQLPEEGLKFMVYLQKENIIDESGMPKERFSAEFPKEGPSILRIQQVVRGDSAAYFCASSPNRATDTQYFGPGTRLTVL.

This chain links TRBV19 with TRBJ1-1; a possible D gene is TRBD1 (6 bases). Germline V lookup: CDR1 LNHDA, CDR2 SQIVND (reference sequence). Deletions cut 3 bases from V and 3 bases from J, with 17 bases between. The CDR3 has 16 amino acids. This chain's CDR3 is CASSMQGTLYYTEAFF. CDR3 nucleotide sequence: TGTGCCAGTAGTATGCAGGGGACCCTATACTACACTGAAGCTTTCTTT.

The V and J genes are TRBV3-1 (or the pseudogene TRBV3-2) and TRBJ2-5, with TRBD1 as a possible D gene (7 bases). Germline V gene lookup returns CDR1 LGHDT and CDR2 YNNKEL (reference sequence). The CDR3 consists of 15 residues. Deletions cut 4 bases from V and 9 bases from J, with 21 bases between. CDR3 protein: CASSPQTGRTEPQYF. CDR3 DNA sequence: TGTGCCAGCAGCCCCCAGACAGGGAGGACGGAGCCCCAGTACTTC.

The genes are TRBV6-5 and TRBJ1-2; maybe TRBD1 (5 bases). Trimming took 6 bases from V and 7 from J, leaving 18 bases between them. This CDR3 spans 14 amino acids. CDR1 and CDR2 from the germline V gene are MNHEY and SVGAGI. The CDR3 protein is CASRPFTRGSGYTF. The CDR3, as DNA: TGTGCCAGCAGGCCATTTACGCGGGGGAGTGGCTACACCTTC.

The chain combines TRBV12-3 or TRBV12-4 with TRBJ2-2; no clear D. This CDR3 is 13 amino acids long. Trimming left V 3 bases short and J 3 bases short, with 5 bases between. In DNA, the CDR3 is TGTGCCAGCAGTTTTGGTTACACCGGGGAGCTGTTTTTT. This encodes CASSFGYTGELFF.

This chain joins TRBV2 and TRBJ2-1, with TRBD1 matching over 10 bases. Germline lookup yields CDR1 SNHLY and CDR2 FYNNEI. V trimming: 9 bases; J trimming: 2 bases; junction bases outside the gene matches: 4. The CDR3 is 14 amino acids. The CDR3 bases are TGTGCCAGGGGACAGGGGCCCACCTACAATGAGCAGTTCTTC. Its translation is CARGQGPTYNEQFF.

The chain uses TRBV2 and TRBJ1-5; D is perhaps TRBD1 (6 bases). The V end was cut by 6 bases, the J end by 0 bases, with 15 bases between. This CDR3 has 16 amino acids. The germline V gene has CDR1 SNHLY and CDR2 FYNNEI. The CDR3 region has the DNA TGTGCCAGCAGGGGGGGCCTGGGGTATAGCAATCAGCCCCAGCATTTT. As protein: CASRGGLGYSNQPQHF.

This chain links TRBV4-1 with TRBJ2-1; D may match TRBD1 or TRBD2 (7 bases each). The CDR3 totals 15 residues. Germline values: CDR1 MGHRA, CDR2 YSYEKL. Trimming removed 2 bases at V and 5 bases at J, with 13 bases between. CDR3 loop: CASSQLQGRDNEQFF. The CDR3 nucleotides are TGCGCCAGCAGCCAATTACAGGGGAGGGACAATGAGCAGTTCTTC.

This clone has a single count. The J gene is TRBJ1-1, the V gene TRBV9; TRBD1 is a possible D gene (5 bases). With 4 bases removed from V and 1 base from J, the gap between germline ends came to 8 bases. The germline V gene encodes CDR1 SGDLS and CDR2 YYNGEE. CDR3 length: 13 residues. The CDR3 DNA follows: TGTGCCAGCAGCCTCGGGACGAACACTGAAGCTTTCTTT. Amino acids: CASSLGTNTEAFF.

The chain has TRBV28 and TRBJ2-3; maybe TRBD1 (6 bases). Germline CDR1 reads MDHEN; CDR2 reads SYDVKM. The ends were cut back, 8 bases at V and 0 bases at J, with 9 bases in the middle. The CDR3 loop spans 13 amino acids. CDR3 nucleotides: TGTGCCAGCTGGACAGCTAGCACAGATACGCAGTATTTT. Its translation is CASWTASTDTQYF.

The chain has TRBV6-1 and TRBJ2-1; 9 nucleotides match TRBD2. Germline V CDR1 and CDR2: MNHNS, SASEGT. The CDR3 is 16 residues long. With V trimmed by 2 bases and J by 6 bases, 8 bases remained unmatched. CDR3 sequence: CASSERVAGVFNEQFF. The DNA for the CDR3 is TGTGCCAGCAGTGAAAGGGTAGCGGGAGTTTTCAATGAGCAGTTCTTC.

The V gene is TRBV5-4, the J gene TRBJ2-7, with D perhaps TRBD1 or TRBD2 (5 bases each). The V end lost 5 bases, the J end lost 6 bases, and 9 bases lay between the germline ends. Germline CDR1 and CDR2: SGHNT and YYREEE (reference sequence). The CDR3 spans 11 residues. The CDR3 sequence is CASSLGAEQYF. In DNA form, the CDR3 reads TGTGCCAGCAGTCTCGGGGCCGAGCAGTACTTC.

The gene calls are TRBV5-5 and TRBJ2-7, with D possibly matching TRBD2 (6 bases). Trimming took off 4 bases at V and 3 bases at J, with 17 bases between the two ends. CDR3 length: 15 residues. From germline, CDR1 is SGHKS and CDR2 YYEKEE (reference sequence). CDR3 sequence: CASSPSTGLSYEQYF. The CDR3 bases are TGTGCCAGCAGCCCCTCTACGGGACTCAGCTACGAGCAGTACTTC.

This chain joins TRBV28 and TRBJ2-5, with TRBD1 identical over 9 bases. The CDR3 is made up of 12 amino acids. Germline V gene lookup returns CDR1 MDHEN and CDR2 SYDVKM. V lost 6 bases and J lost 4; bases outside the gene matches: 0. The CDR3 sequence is CASRTGGETQYF. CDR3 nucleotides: TGTGCCAGCAGGACAGGGGGAGAGACCCAGTACTTC.

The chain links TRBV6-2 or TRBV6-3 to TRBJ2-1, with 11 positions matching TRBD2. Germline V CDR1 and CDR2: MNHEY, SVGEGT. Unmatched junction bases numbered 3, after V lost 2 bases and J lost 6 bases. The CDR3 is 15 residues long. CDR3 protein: CASSYDLAGGNEQFF. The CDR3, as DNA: TGTGCCAGCAGTTACGATCTAGCGGGGGGCAATGAGCAGTTCTTC.

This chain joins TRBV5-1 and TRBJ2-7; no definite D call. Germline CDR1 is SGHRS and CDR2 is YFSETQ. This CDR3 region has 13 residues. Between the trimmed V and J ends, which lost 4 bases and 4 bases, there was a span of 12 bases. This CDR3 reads CASSPWIKYEQYF. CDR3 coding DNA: TGCGCCAGCAGCCCTTGGATCAAATACGAGCAGTACTTC.